The entry below gives a single TCR beta chain sequence along with its context. Its antigen is not known. Germline V gives CDR1 ENHRY, CDR2 SYGVKD. Trimming removed 10 bases from V and 12 bases from J; junction bases left unmatched: 13. CDR3 length: 14 residues. The sample is drawn from a study of radiation and T cells in renal cell carcinoma. Notes on the study in general: No pretreatment tumor biopsies were available for baseline clonotypes.

Sequencing was performed with immunoSEQ multiplex PCR; in TCRdb, only in-frame clones are kept and a portion is missing. Here the sample spans about 160,000 clones, approximately 90% being singletons. The time point is: baseline pretreatment blood. Treatment noted: 15 Gy SBRT to primary tumor, nephrectomy 4 weeks later. The sample here was blood, taken from a patient whose treatment included radiotherapy and nephrectomy. This TCR derives from a woman aged 70-85 years with renal cell carcinoma. V and J are TRBV10-3 and TRBJ1-6; 9 nucleotides agree with TRBD1. Here the CDR3 reads CATTGTGLIQPLHF. The CDR3 DNA is TGTGCCACCACCGGGACAGGGCTAATCCAACCCCTCCACTTT.